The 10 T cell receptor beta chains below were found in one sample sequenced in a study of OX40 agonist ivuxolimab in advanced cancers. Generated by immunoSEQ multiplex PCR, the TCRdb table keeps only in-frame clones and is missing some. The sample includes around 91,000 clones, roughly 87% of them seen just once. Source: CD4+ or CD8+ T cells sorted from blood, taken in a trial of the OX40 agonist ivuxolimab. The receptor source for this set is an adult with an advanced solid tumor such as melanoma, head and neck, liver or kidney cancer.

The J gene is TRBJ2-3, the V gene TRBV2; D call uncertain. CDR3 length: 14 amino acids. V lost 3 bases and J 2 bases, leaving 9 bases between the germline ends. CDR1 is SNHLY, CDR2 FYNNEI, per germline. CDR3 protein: CASSDSIITDTQYF. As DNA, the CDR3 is TGTGCCAGCAGTGACAGTATAATCACAGATACGCAGTATTTT.

The CDR3, as DNA: TGTGCCAGCAGTTCGAATCCCTACGAGCAGTACGTC. Translation: CASSSNPYEQYV. This chain joins TRBV28 and TRBJ2-7, with unresolved D. The length of the CDR3 is 12 residues. Trimming took off 4 bases at V and 2 bases at J, with 6 bases between the two ends. CDR1 and CDR2 from the germline V gene are MDHEN and SYDVKM.

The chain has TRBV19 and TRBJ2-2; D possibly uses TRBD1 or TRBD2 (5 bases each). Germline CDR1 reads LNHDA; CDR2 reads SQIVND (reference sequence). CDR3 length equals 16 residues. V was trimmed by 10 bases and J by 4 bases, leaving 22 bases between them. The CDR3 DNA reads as TGTGCCACAGGGCCCCCGGGGCGCTCGGGCACCGGGGAGCTGTTTTTT. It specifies CATGPPGRSGTGELFF.

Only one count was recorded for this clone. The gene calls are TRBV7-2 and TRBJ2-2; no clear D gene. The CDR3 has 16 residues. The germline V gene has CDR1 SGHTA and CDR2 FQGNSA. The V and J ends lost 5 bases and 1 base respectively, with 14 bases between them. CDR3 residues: CASSAHQLLNTGELFF. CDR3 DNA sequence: TGTGCCAGCAGCGCACATCAGCTACTGAACACCGGGGAGCTGTTTTTT.

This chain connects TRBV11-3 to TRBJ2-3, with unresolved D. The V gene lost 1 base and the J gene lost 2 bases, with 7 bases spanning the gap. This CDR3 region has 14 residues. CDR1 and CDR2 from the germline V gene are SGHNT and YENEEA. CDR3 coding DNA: TGTGCCAGCAGCTTAGGACGGAACACAGATACGCAGTATTTT. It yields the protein CASSLGRNTDTQYF.

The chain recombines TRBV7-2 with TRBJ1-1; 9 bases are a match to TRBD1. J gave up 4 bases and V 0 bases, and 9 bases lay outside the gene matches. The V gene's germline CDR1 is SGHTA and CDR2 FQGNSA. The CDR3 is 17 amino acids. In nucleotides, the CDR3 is TGTGCCAGCAGCTTAGCGAAAGACAGGGGGACCCGCACTGAAGCTTTCTTT. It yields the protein CASSLAKDRGTRTEAFF.

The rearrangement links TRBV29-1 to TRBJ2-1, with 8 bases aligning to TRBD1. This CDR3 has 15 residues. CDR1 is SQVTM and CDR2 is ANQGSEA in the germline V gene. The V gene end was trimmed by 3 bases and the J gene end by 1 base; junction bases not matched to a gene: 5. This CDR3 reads CSVDGQGGSYNEQFF. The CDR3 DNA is TGCAGCGTTGATGGACAGGGTGGTTCCTACAATGAGCAGTTCTTC.

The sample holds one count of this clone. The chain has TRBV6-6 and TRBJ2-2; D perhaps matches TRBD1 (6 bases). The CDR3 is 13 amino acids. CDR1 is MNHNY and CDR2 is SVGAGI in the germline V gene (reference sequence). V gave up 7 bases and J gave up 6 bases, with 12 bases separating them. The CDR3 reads CASTYRESGELFF. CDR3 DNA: TGTGCCAGCACCTACAGGGAGTCCGGGGAGCTGTTTTTT.

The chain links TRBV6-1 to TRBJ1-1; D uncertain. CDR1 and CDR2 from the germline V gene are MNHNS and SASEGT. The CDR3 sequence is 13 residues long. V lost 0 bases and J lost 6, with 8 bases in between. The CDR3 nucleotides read TGTGCCAGCAGTGAAGCCCTATTCGCTGAAGCTTTCTTT. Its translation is CASSEALFAEAFF.

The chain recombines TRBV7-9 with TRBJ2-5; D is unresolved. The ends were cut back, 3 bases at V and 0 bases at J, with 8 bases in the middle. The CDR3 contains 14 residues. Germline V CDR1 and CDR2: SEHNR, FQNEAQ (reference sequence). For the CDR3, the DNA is TGTGCCAGCAGCTTTCAAAGTTACCAAGAGACCCAGTACTTC. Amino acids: CASSFQSYQETQYF.